The TCR beta chain described here comes from a study of blood T cell repertoires in COVID-19. Across the study: From the United States, Italy and Spain came samples of acute and convalescent COVID-19.

The CDR3 contains 16 residues. Germline V CDR1 and CDR2: MNHEY, SVGEGT. The junction had 6 bases not matched to a gene; V was cut back by 0 bases and J by 4 bases. Assay used: immunoSEQ multiplex PCR; TCRdb lists only in-frame clones, some missing. This table has 130,000 or so clones, about 86% appearing once. The sequence was obtained from a woman aged 60-70 years with acute or convalescent COVID-19. The specimen sequenced was peripheral blood. The chain is built from TRBV6-2 or TRBV6-3 and TRBJ1-5; 7 positions agree with TRBD1. The CDR3 protein is CASSYSRDSGNQPQHF. DNA for the CDR3: TGTGCCAGCAGTTACTCAAGGGACAGCGGAAATCAGCCCCAGCATTTT.